The source of this T cell receptor (beta chain) is a study of blood T cell repertoires in COVID-19. Study at large: Acute and convalescent COVID-19 samples came from the United States, Italy and Spain. PBMCs, B-cell-depleted T cells, or T cells provided the cDNA or gDNA that made up the material.

CDR1 and CDR2 (germline): LNHDA, SQIVND (reference sequence). The CDR3 consists of 14 residues. V was clipped by 7 bases and J by 8 bases, with 20 bases between them. In the source study's methods: The assay estimated nucleated cells by amplifying reference gene primers. Libraries were prepared by immunoSEQ multiplex PCR; TCRdb keeps only in-frame clonotypes and omits some of them. V and J calls and clone size follow that table, whereas D and trimming were derived from the DNA. The table records tens of thousands of clones, about nine tenths of them present only once. Sequencing was done on a sample of peripheral blood. This sequence was found in a man in his sixties with active COVID-19. The chain recombines TRBV19 with TRBJ1-2; no definite D call. This chain's CDR3 is CASNIPGKIYGYTF. CDR3 sequence (DNA): TGTGCCAGTAACATACCGGGAAAGATCTACGGCTACACCTTC.